This T cell receptor (beta chain) was obtained from a study of post-analysis software for immune sequencing data. Study results and caveats: Significantly lower normalized Chao1 diversity was found in patients with multiple sclerosis relative to controls. Among roughly 5 TRBV segments more frequent in patients than controls were TRBV5-6, TRBV5-1 and TRBV20-1. By F measure, samples from a shared preparation batch strongly co-clustered.

Unique molecular identifiers had been added to the TCR beta cDNA libraries. T cells, 1 to 10 million of them, yielded around 460,000 cDNA molecules. Via MiXCR, TCRdb re-called the PCR reads, giving one row per CDR3 protein. The sample carries roughly 800,000 distinct CDR3 sequences, roughly 27% recorded once. Deletions cut 6 bases from V and 2 bases from J, with 13 bases between. From germline, CDR1 is MNHEY and CDR2 SMNVEV (reference sequence). The CDR3 loop spans 15 amino acids. This clonotype has a handful of counts. Its specificity is unknown. This chain links TRBV27 with TRBJ1-4; possibly TRBD1 for D (6 bases). The sequenced sample consisted of blood. The sequence came from a girl under 18 with multiple sclerosis. CDR3 protein: CASRPQGSTNEKLFF. CDR3 DNA: TGTGCCAGCAGGCCTCAGGGGAGCACTAATGAAAAACTGTTTTTT.